Shown below are 3 T cell receptor beta chains from a single sample sequenced in a study of beta chain features in type 1 diabetes. The entirety of the isolated RNA underwent reverse transcription, so expressed TCRB transcripts were sequenced. Only in-frame clones appear in the TCRdb table, and some are missing; sequencing was by immunoSEQ multiplex PCR. The table shows 150,000 to 180,000 clones, with approximately 10% occurring only once. The sequencing input was central memory CD4+ T cells from blood. Every receptor here comes from a man aged 18 to 29 in good health.

The chain carries TRBV10-3 and TRBJ2-1; 7 positions agree with TRBD2. This CDR3 spans 12 amino acids. V was pared by 8 bases and J by 7 bases, with 5 bases of the junction left unmatched. Germline loops: CDR1 ENHRY, CDR2 SYGVKD. Here the CDR3 DNA reads TGTGCCATCCAGCGGGGTGGTAATGAGCAGTTCTTC. Its translation: CAIQRGGNEQFF.

The genes are TRBV7-9 and TRBJ1-2; D ambiguous. V was pared by 5 bases and J by 0 bases, with 13 bases between. The CDR3 is made up of 15 amino acids. In germline, CDR1 is SEHNR, CDR2 FQNEAQ (reference sequence). The CDR3 DNA follows: TGTGCCAGCAGCAAAGAGGGTACTCCTAACTATGGCTACACCTTC. Translating it yields CASSKEGTPNYGYTF.

The chain joins TRBV25-1 to TRBJ2-5; D is possibly TRBD2 (6 bases). CDR1 MGHDK and CDR2 SYGVNS come from the germline V gene. V was trimmed by 2 bases and J by 1 base, leaving 8 bases between them. The CDR3 totals 14 residues. The CDR3 nucleotides are TGTGCCAGCAGTGAAGGAGGGTCCCAAGAGACCCAGTACTTC. Protein: CASSEGGSQETQYF.